This T cell receptor beta chain was sequenced in a study of identical twins. Regarding the study as a whole: Beta out-of-frame sequences showed weaker excess sharing between twins.

This CDR3 spans 19 amino acids. The germline CDR1 and CDR2 sequences are MGHRA and YSYEKL. V was pared by 0 bases and J by 0 bases, with 15 bases between. TCRdb fed the 5' RACE reads into MiXCR, producing one record per CDR3 protein. The table shows under 400,000 distinct CDR3 sequences, with roughly 9% occurring only once. This clonotype was recorded a few times. What it recognizes is unknown. This TCR came from a woman aged 45 to 65 in good health. Material for sequencing was naive T cells sorted from blood. V usage is TRBV4-1 and J usage is TRBJ2-6; D might be TRBD1 (6 bases). The CDR3 loop reads CASSQDRAGASSGANVLTF. The CDR3 DNA reads as TGCGCCAGCAGCCAAGATCGGGCAGGGGCTAGCTCTGGGGCCAACGTCCTGACTTTC.